This entry is about one T cell receptor (beta chain). The antigen is undetermined. TCRdb ran MiXCR on the reads and lists one entry per CDR3 protein. The data hold fewer than 650,000 distinct CDR3 sequences, with over 35% observed a single time. Trimming pared 3 bases from V and 2 bases from J, leaving 11 bases between. CDR1 and CDR2 (germline): LGHDT, YNNKEL (reference sequence). This CDR3 has 14 amino acids. The source of the sample is a study of T cell repertoires in cytomegalovirus infection. The clonotype comes from a human donor in good health (CMV status not recorded). Some clones in this sample may be carry-over from other donors' samples. The input for sequencing was cultured PBMCs, taken from culture after CMV antigen stimulation. The J gene is TRBJ2-7, the V gene TRBV3-1; weak D call: TRBD2 (5 bases). The CDR3: CASSQAGLAYEQYF. The CDR3 nucleotides read TGTGCCAGCAGCCAGGCCGGACTGGCCTACGAGCAGTACTTC.